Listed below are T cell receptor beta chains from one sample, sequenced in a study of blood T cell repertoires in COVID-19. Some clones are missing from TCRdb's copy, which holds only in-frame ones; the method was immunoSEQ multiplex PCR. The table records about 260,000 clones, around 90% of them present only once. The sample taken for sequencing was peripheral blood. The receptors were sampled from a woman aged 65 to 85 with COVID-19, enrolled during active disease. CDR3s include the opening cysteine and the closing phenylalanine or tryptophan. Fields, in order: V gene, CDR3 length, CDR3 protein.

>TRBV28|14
CASSWTGKIYGYTF
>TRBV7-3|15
CASSLRDSFNSPLHF
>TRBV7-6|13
CASSGTGSSPLHF
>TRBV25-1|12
CASSELYHGYTF
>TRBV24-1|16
CATSDTDSPIYHGYTF
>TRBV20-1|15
CSASNSITSTDTQYF
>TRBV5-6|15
CASSDTEPPNYGYTF
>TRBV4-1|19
CASSLRQVPGLAGTGELFF
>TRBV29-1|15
CSVDMGGTAAYGYTF
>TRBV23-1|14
CASSHNRGRTEAFF
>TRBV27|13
CASSRDGLYGYTF
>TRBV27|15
CARQGGEGYRQPQHF
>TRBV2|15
CASSARRGGTETQYF
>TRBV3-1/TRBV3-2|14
CASTGLAGGGEQFF
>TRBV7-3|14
CASSPAGSYNEQFF
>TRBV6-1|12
CASSWDSFTQYF
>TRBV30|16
CAWSPPKRVYRDTQYF
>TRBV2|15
CASRIFGRVTDTQYF
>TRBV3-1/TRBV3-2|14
CASSASGTNYEQYF
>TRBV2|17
CASSEAVGTAYTGELFF
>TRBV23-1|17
CASSHTRTVTCYNEQFF
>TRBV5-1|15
CASSAGRTLNTEAFF
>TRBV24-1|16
CATSDAGTSNTGELFF
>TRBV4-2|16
CASSLLLAENTGELFF
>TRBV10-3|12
CAITFGTDEAFF
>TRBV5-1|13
CASSLRSTGELFF
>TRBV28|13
CASSDRISSPLHF
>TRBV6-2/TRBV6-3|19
CASSRSPGQVIYSNQPQHF
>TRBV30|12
CAWSPRGQGAFF
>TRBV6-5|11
CASSSPGEQYF
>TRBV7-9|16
CASSLAMRDAGNTIYF
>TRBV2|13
CASSEAREQPQHF
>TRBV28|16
CASSSLRDRGYYGYTF
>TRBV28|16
CASRGQGLSSYNEQFF
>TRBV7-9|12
CASSYGQGEAFF
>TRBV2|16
CASTWDSKPPYNEQFF
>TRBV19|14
CASSRGSYRDTQYF
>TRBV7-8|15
CASSEEELSSYEQYF
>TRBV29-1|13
CSVGDRGQYGYTF
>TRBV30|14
CAWSIGTGDYEQYF
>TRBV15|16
CATSREGKDSNYGYTF
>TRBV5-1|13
CASSLGPLIQQYF
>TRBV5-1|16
CASSQSPRGRRQPQHF
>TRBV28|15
CASTLGQGFDYGYTF
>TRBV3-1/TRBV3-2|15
CASSQMTGLNSPLHF
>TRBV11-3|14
CASSLVGERVEAFF
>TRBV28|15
CASSLDRGLRSPLHF
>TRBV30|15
CAWSKRDRSNQPQHF
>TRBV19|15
CASSPGQGAWNEQFF
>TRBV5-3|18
CARSGSRAGGKCDQPQHF
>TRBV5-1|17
CASSGTGGGLRNTEAFF
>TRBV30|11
CAWSVAYEQYF
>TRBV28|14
CASSPGQPNSPLHF
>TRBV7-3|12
CASSSYTGELFF
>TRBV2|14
CASLARRSSYEQYF